The rows below give T cell receptor beta chains drawn from one sample of a study of response to subunit inactivated influenza vaccine. MiXCR was run by TCRdb on the RT-PCR reads, yielding one entry per CDR3 protein. The table shows around 300,000 distinct CDR3 sequences, with 20% to 25% occurring only once. The sequenced sample was PBMCs from blood, obtained approximately 20 months after vaccination. The receptors were sampled from a man aged 50-75 years who received an inactivated influenza vaccine. CDR3s include the opening cysteine and the closing phenylalanine or tryptophan. The order of the fields is J gene, D gene, V gene, CDR3 protein. A D gene is named only where the DNA matches it firmly.

TRBJ2-7 TRBD2 TRBV7-2 CASSFYSGRRDEQYF
TRBJ2-5 TRBD2 TRBV4-2 CASSQGGGQETQYF
TRBJ2-3 TRBD2 TRBV11-2 CASSLPTRLAADTQYF
TRBJ2-3 - TRBV28 CASSLQGPMDTQYF
TRBJ2-1 TRBD2 TRBV5-1 CASSGTGGPVEQFF
TRBJ1-2 TRBD1 TRBV4-1 CASSQVGTGANYGYTF
TRBJ2-4 TRBD1 TRBV20-1 CSALDLQGVAKNIQYF
TRBJ2-2 TRBD1 TRBV6-2/TRBV6-3 CASSYARQGRTWELFF
TRBJ1-1 TRBD1 TRBV19 CASSIENRGRAEAFF
TRBJ1-1 - TRBV15 CATSRGGVNEEAFF
TRBJ2-2 TRBD2 TRBV4-1 CASSQTGLAGNTGELFF
TRBJ1-4 - TRBV19 CATSRATNEKLFF
TRBJ1-6 TRBD1 TRBV3-1 CASSQHGTGGSNSPLHF
TRBJ1-3 - TRBV28 CASSFTGGNTIYF
TRBJ1-2 TRBD1 TRBV28 CASSLSGTAQNYGYTF
TRBJ1-4 - TRBV12-3/TRBV12-4 CASSKGPTNEKLFF
TRBJ2-5 TRBD1 TRBV6-1 CASSLTWGTEETQYF
TRBJ1-2 - TRBV20-1 CSAQSGGADYGYTF